This T cell receptor (beta chain) was retrieved from a study of STAT5B mutations in CD4+ large granular lymphocyte leukemia. Source study methods: Lowest detectable productive clonotype frequency was 2.59 x 10-5. Assay: immunoSEQ multiplex PCR; the TCRdb copy retains only in-frame clones and omits some. That table supplies the V and J calls and clone size; D and trimming were determined from the DNA. Of around 29,000 clones listed, more than 60% are singletons. Findings of the study overall: TRBV06-family usage was enriched in top patient clones (8/27) versus controls (2/35).

CDR3 length: 16 amino acids. CDR1 SGHAT and CDR2 FQNNGV come from the germline V gene. Trimming cost V 1 base and J 5 bases, with 14 bases left between them. On this clone: Its matching antigen is unknown.

This receptor was taken from a human donor in good health. Material: CD4+ T cells from blood buffy coats. The gene calls are TRBV11-2 and TRBJ2-2; D might be TRBD1 (6 bases). CDR3 in amino acids: CASSLVAARGTGELFF. The CDR3 region has the DNA TGTGCCAGCAGCTTAGTCGCAGCAAGGGGGACCGGGGAGCTGTTTTTT.